This T cell receptor (beta chain) was recovered during a study of monozygotic twins with inflammatory bowel disease. Overall study results and limits: Backing was not found for a single strong signal or clonotype associated with IBD. IBD patients displayed reduced TCRbeta diversity (inverse Simpson) when set against healthy co-twins.

With respect to this clonotype: Antigen unknown.

The CDR3 loop spans 14 amino acids. Germline CDR1 is LGHDT and CDR2 is YNNKEL (reference sequence). The TCR libraries each used total RNA (roughly 3,500 ng per library). The team made cDNA by running eight separate reactions for each sample. From its re-call of the 5' RACE reads, TCRdb lists each CDR3 protein once, without DNA. The specimen's table records under 45,000 distinct CDR3 sequences. This clonotype was obtained from a human donor with ulcerative colitis or Crohn's disease, or a healthy co-twin of an affected twin (not recorded which). V usage is TRBV3-1 and J usage is TRBJ1-2. The material sequenced was blood. The CDR3 protein is CASSQDWAAHGYTF.